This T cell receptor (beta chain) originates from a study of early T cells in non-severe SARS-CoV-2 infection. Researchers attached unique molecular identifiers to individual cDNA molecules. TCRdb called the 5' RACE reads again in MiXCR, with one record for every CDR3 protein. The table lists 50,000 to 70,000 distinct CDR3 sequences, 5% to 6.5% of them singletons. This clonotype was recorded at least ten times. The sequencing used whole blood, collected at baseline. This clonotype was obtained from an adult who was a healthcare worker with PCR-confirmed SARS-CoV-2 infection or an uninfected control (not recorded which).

CDR3 nucleotide sequence: TGTGCCAGCAGTAGACTCACAGATACGCAGTATTTT. This translates into CASSRLTDTQYF. The chain has TRBV27 and TRBJ2-3, with D hard to call. Trimming removed 5 bases from V and 2 bases from J, with 5 bases in between. Per the germline V gene, CDR1 is MNHEY and CDR2 is SMNVEV (reference sequence). The CDR3 consists of 12 residues.